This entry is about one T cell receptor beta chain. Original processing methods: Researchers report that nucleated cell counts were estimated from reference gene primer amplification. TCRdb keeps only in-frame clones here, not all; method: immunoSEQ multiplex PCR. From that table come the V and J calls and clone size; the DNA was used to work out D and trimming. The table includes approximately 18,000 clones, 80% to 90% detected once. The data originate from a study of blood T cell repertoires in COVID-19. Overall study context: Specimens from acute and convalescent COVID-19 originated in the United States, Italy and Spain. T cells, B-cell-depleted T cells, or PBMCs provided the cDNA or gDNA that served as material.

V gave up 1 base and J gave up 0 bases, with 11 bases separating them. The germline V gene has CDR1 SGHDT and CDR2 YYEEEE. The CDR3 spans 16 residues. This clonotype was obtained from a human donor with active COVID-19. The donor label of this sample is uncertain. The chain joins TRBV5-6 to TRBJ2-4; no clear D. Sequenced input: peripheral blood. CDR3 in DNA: TGTGCCAGCAGCTTGAAAGAGCAAACAGCCAAAAACATTCAGTACTTC. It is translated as CASSLKEQTAKNIQYF. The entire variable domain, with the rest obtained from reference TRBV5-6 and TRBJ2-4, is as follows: DAGVTQSPTHLIKTRGQQVTLRCSPKSGHDTVSWYQQALGQGPQFIFQYYEEEERQRGNFPDRFSGHQFPNYSSELNVNALLLGDSALYLCASSLKEQTAKNIQYFGAGTRLSVL.